This T cell receptor beta chain came from a study of T cells after yellow fever vaccination. Study outcomes and limitations: Few clonotypes appeared in both CD4 and CD8 compartments. Compared with primary, the secondary response was weaker and peaked at day 5, not 15. The booster saw the reappearance of most primary-vaccination clones (roughly 97% CD4, 88% CD8).

This CDR3 region has 15 residues. Between the trimmed V and J ends, which lost 3 bases and 2 bases, there was a span of 11 bases. Looked up from germline, CDR1 is SNHLY and CDR2 is FYNNEI. TCRdb re-analysed the 5' RACE reads in MiXCR, keeping a single row per CDR3 protein. The sample contains 95,000 to 150,000 distinct CDR3 sequences, around 7.7% of which appear only once. This clonotype was seen many times. Its antigen is currently unknown. J is TRBJ2-1 and V is TRBV2; perhaps TRBD1 as D (5 bases). The sequencing here drew on CD4+ T cells sorted from PBMCs, taken 9 to 11 days after the first yellow fever vaccination. This TCR was recovered from a man in his late teens or twenties who received the YFV17D yellow fever vaccine. Here the CDR3 DNA reads TGTGCCAGCAGTGATCAGGGAACCACCTACAATGAGCAGTTCTTC. Translated, it gives CASSDQGTTYNEQFF.